A single T cell receptor beta chain is shown here with its context. This clonotype was picked up many times. Its antigen is currently not known. Base qualities are not provided; no much larger clone lies one nucleotide away. The method was RT-PCR. The sample was run on an Illumina HiSeq 2500. TCRdb handled the public reads itself, with Q25 trimming in fastp and clone calling in MiXCR, and kept productive beta chains. Rows with one shared CDR3 protein collapse into an entry with the most common genes and DNA. The sample includes approximately 570,000 distinct CDR3 sequences, with 7.6% observed a single time. Roughly 13% of the sample is in the top ten clones. The data are from a study of response to subunit inactivated influenza vaccine (dated by TCRdb to the late 2010s). For the study in its entirety: The study used deep quantitative T cell receptor repertoire profiling to track responses to a trivalent subunit inactivated influenza vaccine.

What the authors observed across the whole study: According to the authors, only a limited number of new T cells may be recruited by each seasonal influenza vaccination.

Trimming takes 7 bases from V and 6 bases from J, and the germline ends sit 22 bases apart. From a lookup of the germline V gene, CDR1 and CDR2 are SNHLY and FYNNEI. The CDR3, cysteine through phenylalanine, is 16 amino acids long. The read is trimmed to its CDR3 DNA, 48 bases read in frame from base 1. The chain uses TRBV2 and TRBJ2-1; no D gene call is confident. The sample here was PBMCs from blood, taken roughly 24 months after vaccination. The receptor was isolated from a man between 50 and 75 years old who received an inactivated influenza vaccine. Donor details come from another sample of the same person, matched by shared clones. The sequenced DNA is TGTGCCAGCAAGACGAGGCCGTGGATCATGTCCAATGAGCAGTTCTTC. Its translation reads: CASKTRPWIMSNEQFF. The full variable domain, completed from the reference TRBV2 and TRBJ2-1 proteins outside the CDR3, reads EPEVTQTPSHQVTQMGQEVILRCVPISNHLYFYWYRQILGQKVEFLVSFYNNEISEKSEIFDDQFSVERPDGSNFTLKIRSTKLEDSAMYFCASKTRPWIMSNEQFFGPGTRLTVL.